These T cell receptor beta chains were read from a single sample in a study of OX40 agonist ivuxolimab in advanced cancers. Profiled with immunoSEQ multiplex PCR; TCRdb holds only in-frame clones, not every one. The sample has 75,000 to 100,000 clones, about 90% seen once; the top ten hold 0.81%. The sample here was CD4+ or CD8+ T cells sorted from blood, taken in a trial of the OX40 agonist ivuxolimab. The source is an adult with an advanced solid tumor such as melanoma, head and neck, liver or kidney cancer. Each CDR3 is given with its conserved first and last residue. The D gene is left open where the match is weak. Not every row has a clone size; where given, it reads once, few, many or a size class.

TRBJ2-3,few,TRBV5-4,.,TGTGCCAGCAGCTTAGGTAGCGGTGGGGCAGATACGCAGTATTTT,CASSLGSGGADTQYF
TRBJ2-6,.,TRBV10-3,TRBD1,TGTGCCATCAGTGGACAGGGTACCATCTCTGGGGCCAACGTCCTGACTTTC,CAISGQGTISGANVLTF
TRBJ2-1,few,TRBV18,TRBD1,TGTGCCAGCTCACCACCGAAGGGACAGGGCTCTCCGGGCCTCTACAATGAGCAGTTCTTC,CASSPPKGQGSPGLYNEQFF
TRBJ2-3,.,TRBV19,.,TGTGCCAGTACCCCCGGACCTAGGGATACGCAGTATTTT,CASTPGPRDTQYF
TRBJ2-5,.,TRBV18,TRBD1,TGTGCCAGCTCACGACCGGGACAGGGATCTGGGGAGACCCAGTACTTC,CASSRPGQGSGETQYF
TRBJ2-5,.,TRBV15,.,TGTGCCACCAGCAGACAGGGCCGGGAGACCCAGTACTTC,CATSRQGRETQYF
TRBJ1-4,.,TRBV5-1,.,TGCGCCAGCAGCTGGGACGCAACTAATGAAAAACTGTTTTTT,CASSWDATNEKLFF
TRBJ2-4,.,TRBV7-2,.,TGTGCCAGCAGTCCCCCAGGACGCATTCAGTACTTC,CASSPPGRIQYF
TRBJ2-2,.,TRBV7-3,TRBD2,TGTGCCAGCAGCCCGACTAGCGGAAGGAACACCGGGGAGCTGTTTTTT,CASSPTSGRNTGELFF
TRBJ1-3,.,TRBV7-2,TRBD1,TGTGCCAGCAGCCCATCGGGACAGTTGCTCTCTGGAAACACCATATATTTT,CASSPSGQLLSGNTIYF